A single sample is the source of the 21 T cell receptor beta chains below, sequenced in a study of T-cell reconstitution after alpha-beta-depleted transplantation in children. TCRbeta library preparation incorporated unique molecular identifiers. Using its own MiXCR run on the PCR reads, TCRdb lists one record per CDR3 protein. The sample shows about 360,000 distinct CDR3 sequences, about an eighth of them seen only once. The sequences come from PBMCs, collected from the stem cell graft. The receptors shown here come from a human donor who donated a stem cell graft to a child with Fanconi anemia.

V usage is TRBV5-1 and J usage is TRBJ2-2, with D possibly being TRBD2 (5 bases). This CDR3 has 14 residues. The ends were cut back, 6 bases at V and 1 base at J, with 10 bases in the middle. CDR1 SGHRS and CDR2 YFSETQ come from the germline V gene. CDR3 sequence (DNA): TGCGCCAGCAAAGTAGAGGGGAACACCGGGGAGCTGTTTTTT. It specifies CASKVEGNTGELFF.

J is TRBJ1-2 and V is TRBV6-4; 7 nucleotides align to TRBD1. The germline gives CDR1 MRHNA, CDR2 SNTAGT. The CDR3 runs 14 residues. Trimming took 6 bases from V and 5 from J; bases not matched to a gene: 9. The CDR3 protein is CASSASGGPYGYTF. The CDR3 DNA follows: TGTGCCAGCAGCGCTTCAGGGGGGCCATATGGCTACACCTTC.

The chain has TRBV2 and TRBJ2-3, with 8 nucleotides matching TRBD1. The CDR3 runs to 15 residues. V was pared by 3 bases and J by 8 bases, with 10 bases of the junction left unmatched. Looked up from germline, CDR1 is SNHLY and CDR2 is FYNNEI. CDR3 nucleotide sequence: TGTGCCAGCAGTGAGATGACAGGGGCCCGGGGTACGCAGTATTTT. As protein: CASSEMTGARGTQYF.

This clonotype was counted many times. The J gene is TRBJ1-4, the V gene TRBV6-1; maybe TRBD1 (6 bases). Germline CDR1 and CDR2: MNHNS and SASEGT. The CDR3 spans 14 residues. Between the trimmed V and J ends, which lost 7 bases and 5 bases, there was a span of 14 bases. The CDR3 DNA sequence: TGTGCCAGCACCCACGGGGGGGCGAATGAAAAACTGTTTTTT. Residues: CASTHGGANEKLFF.

The rearrangement joins TRBV15 to TRBJ2-7; D is unresolved. Trimming took 3 bases from V and 0 from J, leaving 6 bases between them. CDR1 is LNHNV and CDR2 is YYDKDF in the germline V gene (reference sequence). The CDR3 length is 13 residues. In DNA form, the CDR3 reads TGTGCCACCAGCAGGGAGTACTCCTACGAGCAGTACTTC. Its translation: CATSREYSYEQYF.

This clonotype has a count of ten or more. The gene calls are TRBV7-2 and TRBJ2-2, with D unresolved. Per the germline V gene, CDR1 is SGHTA and CDR2 is FQGNSA. V lost 4 bases and J 7 bases, leaving 10 bases between the germline ends. The CDR3 has 13 residues. CDR3 nucleotide sequence: TGTGCCAGCAGCTCCCCCTCGCTCGGGGAGCTGTTTTTT. It codes for CASSSPSLGELFF.

The sample holds a few counts of this clonotype. This sequence joins TRBV5-1 and TRBJ1-4, with 7 bases aligning to TRBD1. This CDR3 region has 15 residues. V shed 0 bases, J shed 7 bases, and the junction held 6 bases outside the gene matches. Germline CDR1 is SGHRS and CDR2 is YFSETQ. The CDR3 sequence: CASSLDRAGGEKLFF. DNA of the CDR3: TGCGCCAGCAGCTTGGATAGGGCAGGGGGTGAAAAACTGTTTTTT.

This clonotype was observed a few times. The V call is TRBV7-6, the J call TRBJ2-3, with 10 bases identical to TRBD2. The junction had 7 bases not matched to a gene; V was cut back by 2 bases and J by 2 bases. In germline, CDR1 is SGHVS, CDR2 FNYEAQ. This CDR3 contains 17 residues. DNA of the CDR3: TGTGCCAGCAGCTTAAGGGTAGCGGGGGGATTCACAGATACGCAGTATTTT. The encoded protein is CASSLRVAGGFTDTQYF.

The rearrangement uses TRBV3-1 and TRBJ1-3, with a possible D match to TRBD1 (5 bases). The ends were cut back, 3 bases at V and 4 bases at J, with 10 bases in the middle. This CDR3 has 14 amino acids. In germline, CDR1 is LGHDT, CDR2 YNNKEL (reference sequence). The CDR3 DNA follows: TGTGCCAGCAGCCAGAGGGGAGCCGGAAACACCATATATTTT. Protein sequence: CASSQRGAGNTIYF.

Worth noting for this clonotype: A read error may produce the germline difference seen at one junction end. The chain joins TRBV7-2 to TRBJ1-2, with D perhaps matching TRBD1 (6 bases). The CDR3 length is 11 residues. Germline V gene lookup returns CDR1 SGHTA and CDR2 FQGNSA. CDR3 nucleotide sequence: TGTGCCAGCAGCGCTCCGGGACACCATGGATTC. Translated: CASSAPGHHGF.

There are many counts of this clonotype. The V gene is TRBV12-3 or TRBV12-4, the J gene TRBJ1-2; D is uncertain. This CDR3 has 13 residues. Trimming stripped 4 bases from V and 3 bases from J, with 9 bases between. CDR3 nucleotides: TGTGCCAGCAGTTCCGGGTGGTACTATGGCTACACCTTC. It yields the protein CASSSGWYYGYTF.

This clonotype was seen many times. V gene TRBV5-1 combines with J gene TRBJ1-1; no reliable D call. CDR3 length: 13 residues. The V gene lost 0 bases and the J gene lost 3 bases, with 6 bases spanning the gap. Germline CDR1 SGHRS, CDR2 YFSETQ. CDR3 protein: CASSLDGYTEAFF. The CDR3 DNA is TGCGCCAGCAGCTTGGACGGCTACACTGAAGCTTTCTTT.

This clonotype was seen a handful of times. This sequence joins TRBV7-8 and TRBJ1-1; D may be TRBD1 (5 bases). The germline V gene encodes CDR1 SGHVS and CDR2 FQNEAQ. The CDR3 is made up of 14 amino acids. Trimming took off 3 bases at V and 1 base at J, with 9 bases between the two ends. CDR3 sequence reads: CASSFMGGNTEAFF. The CDR3 nucleotides read TGTGCCAGCAGCTTTATGGGGGGGAACACTGAAGCTTTCTTT.

This clonotype was picked up a small number of times. The chain uses TRBV3-1 and TRBJ2-2; tentative D call: TRBD2 (6 bases). Per germline, CDR1 LGHDT and CDR2 YNNKEL (reference sequence). The CDR3 sequence is 17 residues long. The V gene lost 0 bases and the J gene lost 5 bases, with 16 bases spanning the gap. CDR3 DNA sequence: TGTGCCAGCAGCCAAGAGAAACTAGGAGGGTGGACCGGGGAGCTGTTTTTT. This codes for CASSQEKLGGWTGELFF.

This clonotype was seen more than once but under ten times. The chain joins TRBV7-2 to TRBJ2-3, with 14 bases matching TRBD2. The CDR3 length is 17 residues. Losses at the gene ends were 3 bases for V and 4 bases for J; bases not matched to a gene: 6. CDR1 is SGHTA and CDR2 is FQGNSA in the germline V gene. The chain's CDR3 is CASSFTQTSGGADTQYF. The CDR3 DNA sequence: TGTGCCAGCAGCTTTACGCAGACTAGCGGGGGGGCAGATACGCAGTATTTT. Full variable domain (missing parts from reference TRBV7-2 and TRBJ2-3): GAGVSQSPSNKVTEKGKDVELRCDPISGHTALYWYRQSLGQGLEFLIYFQGNSAPDKSGLPSDRFSAERTGGSVSTLTIQRTQQEDSAVYLCASSFTQTSGGADTQYFGPGTRLTVL.

The sample holds many counts of this clonotype. The chain is built from TRBV5-1 and TRBJ2-1; TRBD2 matches 9 bases. The V gene's germline CDR1 is SGHRS and CDR2 YFSETQ. V dropped 2 bases and J dropped 5; count of bases not matched to a gene: 5. The CDR3 is 15 amino acids. This chain's CDR3 is CASSFFVAGDNEQFF. The CDR3 DNA is TGCGCCAGCAGCTTCTTCGTAGCGGGGGACAATGAGCAGTTCTTC. Full variable domain (remainder filled in from reference TRBV5-1 and TRBJ2-1): KAGVTQTPRYLIKTRGQQVTLSCSPISGHRSVSWYQQTPGQGLQFLFEYFSETQRNKGNFPGRFSGRQFSNSRSEMNVSTLELGDSALYLCASSFFVAGDNEQFFGPGTRLTVL.

This clonotype was detected ten times or more. The chain employs TRBV15 and TRBJ1-1; maybe TRBD1 (5 bases). The V end lost 1 base, the J end lost 1 base, and 10 bases lay between the germline ends. Germline CDR1 is LNHNV and CDR2 is YYDKDF (reference sequence). The CDR3 spans 15 residues. The CDR3: CATSRVTGRNTEAFF. DNA for the CDR3: TGTGCCACCAGCAGAGTAACAGGAAGGAACACTGAAGCTTTCTTT.

The rearrangement joins TRBV10-3 to TRBJ2-3; D may be TRBD1 (5 bases). Germline V CDR1 and CDR2: ENHRY, SYGVKD. Trimming pared 6 bases from V and 2 bases from J, leaving 9 bases between. The CDR3 is 13 amino acids. Here the CDR3 reads CAIRGALTDTQYF. The CDR3, as DNA: TGTGCCATCAGAGGGGCCCTCACAGATACGCAGTATTTT.

This clonotype turned up a few times. The chain links TRBV5-1 to TRBJ2-3; D unclear. The germline V gene encodes CDR1 SGHRS and CDR2 YFSETQ. V shed 0 bases and J shed 2 bases, with 13 bases lying between them. This CDR3 spans 16 amino acids. CDR3 protein: CASSLESSSLTDTQYF. The CDR3 nucleotides read TGCGCCAGCAGCTTGGAGTCCTCTTCCCTCACAGATACGCAGTATTTT.

This clonotype turned up a few times. V is TRBV11-2 and J is TRBJ2-1, with 7 nucleotides matching TRBD2. With V trimmed by 5 bases and J by 2 bases, 15 bases remained unmatched. The CDR3 totals 18 residues. Germline V gives CDR1 SGHAT, CDR2 FQNNGV. As DNA, the CDR3 is TGTGCCAGCAGCCAGGCGGGGAGGGCAGGGAATCCCTACAATGAGCAGTTCTTC. Translating gives CASSQAGRAGNPYNEQFF. The full variable domain, with the rest looked up from reference TRBV11-2 and TRBJ2-1, is EAGVAQSPRYKIIEKRQSVAFWCNPISGHATLYWYQQILGQGPKLLIQFQNNGVVDDSQLPKDRFSAERLKGVDSTLKIQPAKLEDSAVYLCASSQAGRAGNPYNEQFFGPGTRLTVL.

The chain is built from TRBV10-3 and TRBJ2-5; tentatively, D is TRBD2 (5 bases). The V end was cut by 0 bases, the J end by 5 bases, with 10 bases between. Germline V gene data show CDR1 as ENHRY and CDR2 as SYGVKD. The CDR3 spans 14 residues. The CDR3 DNA reads TGTGCCATCAGTGAGTCAGGTGGGGAGGAGACCCAGTACTTC. Translated, it gives CAISESGGEETQYF.